The clone carrying this T cell receptor beta chain was recorded once. This specimen belongs to a study of blood T cell repertoires in COVID-19. Study-wide background: Some COVID-19 samples were acute and others convalescent; all came from the United States, Italy and Spain. T cells, B-cell-depleted T cells, or PBMCs supplied cDNA or gDNA.

In the source study's methods: Counts of nucleated cells, estimated from reference gene primer amplification, were obtained. Repertoires were generated with immunoSEQ multiplex PCR, while TCRdb's copy carries only in-frame clones and drops some. Clone size and the V and J calls come from that table; the DNA yielded D and trimming. This table has under 200,000 clones, approximately 87% appearing once. V was clipped by 3 bases and J by 7 bases, with 16 bases between them. This CDR3 is 16 amino acids long. The germline V gene has CDR1 LNHDA and CDR2 SQIVND (reference sequence). The V gene is TRBV19, the J gene TRBJ1-6; tentative D call: TRBD1 (5 bases). The TCR sequence derives from a woman aged 70-85 years with acute or convalescent COVID-19. The specimen was peripheral blood. The CDR3 protein is CASSIDSAGMNSPLHF. The CDR3 DNA is TGTGCCAGTAGTATCGATTCCGCAGGGATGAATTCACCCCTCCACTTT.